The 10 T cell receptor beta chains below come from one sample, sequenced in a study of Ad26.COV2.S vaccination and SARS-CoV-2 variants. Sequencing was performed with immunoSEQ multiplex PCR; in TCRdb, only in-frame clones are kept and a portion is missing. Among hundreds of thousands of clones listed, more than 75% were seen once. Treatment noted: around 19 received Ad26.COV2.S at low or high dose, single or two shots; several received placebo; per-sample allocation not given. It was on day 63 after the first vaccine or placebo injection that samples were taken. Specimen: peripheral blood, collected in a trial of Ad26.COV2.S vaccine versus placebo. These receptors originate from a person aged 18 to 59 who received the Ad26.COV2.S COVID-19 vaccine or a placebo.

The chain employs TRBV27 and TRBJ2-5; TRBD2 matches 11 bases. V lost 5 bases, J lost 7 bases, and 15 bases stayed unmatched. The CDR3 runs to 17 residues. CDR1 is MNHEY and CDR2 is SMNVEV in the germline V gene (reference sequence). The CDR3, as DNA: TGTGCCAGCAGTCCCCTAGGGGTAGCGGGGGGGCCCGGGACCCAGTACTTC. As protein: CASSPLGVAGGPGTQYF.

The chain has TRBV3-1 (or the pseudogene TRBV3-2) and TRBJ2-7, with D perhaps TRBD1 (5 bases). V dropped 2 bases and J dropped 5 bases, with 7 bases sitting between them. Germline CDR1 LGHDT, CDR2 YNNKEL (reference sequence). The CDR3 spans 12 residues. This CDR3 is CASSQFRDEQYF. CDR3 sequence (DNA): TGTGCCAGCAGCCAATTCAGGGACGAGCAGTACTTC.

This rearrangement joins TRBV6-5 to TRBJ1-1; D gene uncertain. This CDR3 contains 12 residues. Germline CDR1 reads MNHEY; CDR2 reads SVGAGI. The V and J ends lost 4 bases and 4 bases respectively, with 7 bases between them. The CDR3 spells CASSLSSTEAFF. In DNA, the CDR3 is TGTGCCAGCAGTTTGAGTTCCACTGAAGCTTTCTTT.

The J gene is TRBJ1-1, the V gene TRBV11-2, with 8 bases matching TRBD1. Looked up from germline, CDR1 is SGHAT and CDR2 is FQNNGV. There are 16 residues in the CDR3. The V gene end was trimmed by 6 bases and the J gene end by 3 bases; junction bases not matched to a gene: 12. This CDR3 reads CASRQIRDRKDTEAFF. As DNA, the CDR3 is TGTGCCAGCAGACAGATCCGGGACAGGAAGGACACTGAAGCTTTCTTT.

This chain links TRBV14 with TRBJ2-3; D gene unclear. Germline V lookup: CDR1 SGHDN, CDR2 FVKESK. CDR3 size: 13 residues. Trimming left V 1 base short and J 2 bases short, with 4 bases between. Written as DNA, the CDR3 is TGTGCCAGCAGCCAAGCCGTCACAGATACGCAGTATTTT. It specifies CASSQAVTDTQYF. Variable domain in full (rest from reference TRBV14 and TRBJ2-3): EAGVTQFPSHSVIEKGQTVTLRCDPISGHDNLYWYRRVMGKEIKFLLHFVKESKQDESGMPNNRFLAERTGGTYSTLKVQPAELEDSGVYFCASSQAVTDTQYFGPGTRLTVL.

The sample holds a few counts of this clone. V is TRBV5-1 and J is TRBJ1-5, with a weak D call TRBD1 (6 bases). V gave up 0 bases and J gave up 2 bases, with 9 bases separating them. Germline CDR1 reads SGHRS; CDR2 reads YFSETQ. There are 15 residues in the CDR3. The CDR3 reads CASSLGPGGNQPQHF. The CDR3 DNA is TGCGCCAGCAGCTTGGGACCAGGGGGCAATCAGCCCCAGCATTTT.

The chain recombines TRBV30 with TRBJ2-7; the D is unclear. The CDR3 is 13 amino acids. Germline V lookup: CDR1 GTSNPN, CDR2 SVGIG (reference sequence). V was clipped by 7 bases and J by 0 bases, with 13 bases between them. Here the CDR3 reads CASEGSGSYEQYF. The CDR3 DNA is TGTGCCTCGGAAGGGTCCGGCTCCTACGAGCAGTACTTC.

This clone was found once. This chain links TRBV10-3 with TRBJ1-6; the D is unclear. This CDR3 is built from 17 residues. Germline V CDR1 and CDR2: ENHRY, SYGVKD. Between the trimmed V and J ends, which lost 0 bases and 2 bases, there was a span of 11 bases. CDR3: CAISESGGETYNSPLHF. The CDR3 bases are TGTGCCATCAGTGAGTCAGGTGGAGAAACCTATAATTCACCCCTCCACTTT.

The chain recombines TRBV29-1 with TRBJ2-5; 8 nucleotides align to TRBD1. Trimming at V came to 3 bases and at J to 5 bases, leaving 14 bases not matched to a gene. This CDR3 is built from 16 residues. Germline V gives CDR1 SQVTM, CDR2 ANQGSEA. The CDR3 here is CSVEATRGLSLETQYF. The DNA for the CDR3 is TGCAGCGTTGAGGCGACCAGGGGGCTATCTTTGGAGACCCAGTACTTC.

V is TRBV6-5 and J is TRBJ2-2, with 13 bases aligning to TRBD2. This CDR3 is built from 15 residues. The ends lost 7 bases at V and 6 bases at J; junction bases unmatched: 5. Germline CDR1 and CDR2: MNHEY and SVGAGI. CDR3 DNA: TGTGCCAGCATTAGACTAGCGGGGGGCGCCGGGGAGCTGTTTTTT. This encodes CASIRLAGGAGELFF.